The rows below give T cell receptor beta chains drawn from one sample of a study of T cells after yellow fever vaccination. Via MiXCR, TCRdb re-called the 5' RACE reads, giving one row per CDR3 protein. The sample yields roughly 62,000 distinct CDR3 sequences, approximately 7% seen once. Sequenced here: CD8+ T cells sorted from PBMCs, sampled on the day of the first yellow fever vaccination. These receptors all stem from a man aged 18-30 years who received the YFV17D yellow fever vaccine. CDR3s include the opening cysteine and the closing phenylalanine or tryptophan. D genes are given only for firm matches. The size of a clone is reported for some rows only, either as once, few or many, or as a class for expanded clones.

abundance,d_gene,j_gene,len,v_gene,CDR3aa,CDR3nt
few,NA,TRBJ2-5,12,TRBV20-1,CSARAGEATQYF,TGCAGTGCTAGAGCCGGGGAGGCGACCCAGTACTTC
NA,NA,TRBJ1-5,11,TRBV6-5,CASRYSWPQHF,TGTGCCAGCAGGTACTCTTGGCCCCAGCATTTT
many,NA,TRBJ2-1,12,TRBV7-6,CASSWAENEQFF,TGTGCCAGCAGCTGGGCGGAAAATGAGCAGTTCTTC
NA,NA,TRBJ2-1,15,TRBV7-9,CASSLVALVANEQFF,TGTGCCAGCAGCTTAGTGGCCCTAGTCGCCAATGAGCAGTTCTTC
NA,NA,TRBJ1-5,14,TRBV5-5,CASSSGPGGQPQHF,TGTGCCAGCAGCTCGGGCCCTGGCGGTCAGCCCCAGCATTTT
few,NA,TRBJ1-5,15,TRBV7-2,CASSWEGNRNQPQHF,TGTGCCAGCAGCTGGGAGGGGAACCGGAATCAGCCCCAGCATTTT
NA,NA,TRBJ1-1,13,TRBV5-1,CASRPDSGGEAFF,TGCGCCAGCAGGCCGGACAGTGGGGGGGAAGCTTTCTTT
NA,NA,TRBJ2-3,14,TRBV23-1,CASTRGRATDTQYF,TGCGCCAGCACGAGGGGAAGGGCCACAGATACGCAGTATTTT
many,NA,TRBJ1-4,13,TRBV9,CASSQDQGEKLFF,TGTGCCAGCAGTCAAGACCAGGGTGAAAAACTGTTTTTT
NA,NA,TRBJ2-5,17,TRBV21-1,CASSSKGGGWEQETQYF,TGTGCCAGCAGCAGTAAGGGGGGGGGCTGGGAACAAGAGACCCAGTACTTC
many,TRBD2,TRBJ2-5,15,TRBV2,CASSEVGTIQETQYF,TGTGCCAGCAGTGAAGTGGGGACTATACAAGAGACCCAGTACTTC
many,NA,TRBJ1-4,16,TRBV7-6,CASSLNVLATNEKLFF,TGTGCCAGCAGCTTAAATGTTCTTGCAACTAATGAAAAACTGTTTTTT
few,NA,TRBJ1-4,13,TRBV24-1,CATSDGGAKRLFF,TGTGCCACCAGTGATGGAGGAGCGAAAAGACTGTTTTTT
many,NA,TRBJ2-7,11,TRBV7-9,CASSGTYEQYF,TGTGCCAGCAGCGGGACCTACGAGCAGTACTTC
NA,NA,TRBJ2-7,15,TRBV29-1,CSVEVRGRASYEQYF,TGCAGCGTTGAAGTCCGGGGCAGGGCCTCCTACGAGCAGTACTTC
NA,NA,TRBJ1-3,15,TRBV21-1,CASGPDRVSGNTIYF,TGTGCCAGCGGACCCGACAGGGTCTCTGGAAACACCATATATTTT
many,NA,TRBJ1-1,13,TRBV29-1,CSVERWSYTEAFF,TGCAGCGTTGAACGGTGGAGTTACACTGAAGCTTTCTTT
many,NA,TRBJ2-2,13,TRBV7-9,CASEDWGPGELFF,TGTGCCAGCGAGGACTGGGGCCCCGGGGAGCTGTTTTTT
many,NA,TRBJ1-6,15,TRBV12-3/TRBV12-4,CASSFGRSYNSPLHF,TGTGCCAGCAGTTTCGGGCGCTCCTATAATTCACCCCTCCACTTT
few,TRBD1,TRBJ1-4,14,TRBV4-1,CASSLGTGNEKLFF,TGCGCCAGCAGCCTTGGGACAGGGAATGAAAAACTGTTTTTT
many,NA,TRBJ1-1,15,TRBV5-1,CASSWGLSMNTEAFF,TGCGCCAGCAGCTGGGGACTGTCAATGAACACTGAAGCTTTCTTT
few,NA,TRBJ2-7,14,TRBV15,CATSAGLSSYEQYF,TGTGCCACCAGCGCGGGGCTGAGCTCCTACGAGCAGTACTTC
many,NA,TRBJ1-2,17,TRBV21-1,CASSNPSYDSTNYGYTF,TGTGCCAGCAGCAACCCCTCATACGACTCCACTAACTATGGCTACACCTTC
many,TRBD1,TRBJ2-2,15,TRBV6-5,CASRLPDRDTGELFF,TGTGCCAGCAGACTCCCGGACAGGGACACCGGGGAGCTGTTTTTT
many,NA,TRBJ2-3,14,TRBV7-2,CASSSWGDTDTQYF,TGTGCCAGCAGCTCTTGGGGGGACACAGATACGCAGTATTTT
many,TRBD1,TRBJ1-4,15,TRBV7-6,CASSLLRGRDEKLFF,TGTGCCAGCAGCTTACTCAGGGGGCGCGATGAAAAACTGTTTTTT
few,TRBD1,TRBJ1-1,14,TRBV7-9,CASSADRVNTEAFF,TGTGCCAGCAGCGCAGACAGGGTGAACACTGAAGCTTTCTTT
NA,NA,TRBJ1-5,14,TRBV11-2,CASQASTGDQPQHF,TGTGCCAGCCAAGCTTCGACAGGAGATCAGCCCCAGCATTTT
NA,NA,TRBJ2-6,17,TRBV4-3,CASSQLTGSSGANVLTF,TGCGCCAGCAGCCAACTTACAGGTTCCTCTGGGGCCAACGTCCTGACTTTC
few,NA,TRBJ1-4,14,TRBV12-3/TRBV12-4,CASSGLGINEKLFF,TGTGCCAGCAGTGGCCTTGGGATTAATGAAAAACTGTTTTTT
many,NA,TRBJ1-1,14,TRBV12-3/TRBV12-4,CASKVTGLGTEAFF,TGTGCCAGTAAGGTTACAGGGCTGGGCACTGAAGCTTTCTTT
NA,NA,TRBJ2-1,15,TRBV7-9,CASSSKERLPNEQFF,TGTGCCAGCAGCTCTAAGGAGAGACTGCCCAATGAGCAGTTCTTC
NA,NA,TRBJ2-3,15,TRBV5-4,CASSLAVAGADTQYF,TGTGCCAGCAGCTTGGCCGTCGCGGGGGCCGATACGCAGTATTTT
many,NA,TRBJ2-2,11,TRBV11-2,CASSSSGELFF,TGTGCCAGCAGCTCCTCCGGGGAGCTGTTTTTT
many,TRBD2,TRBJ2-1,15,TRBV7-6,CASSFPSGGRNEQFF,TGTGCCAGCAGCTTCCCTAGCGGGGGGCGAAATGAGCAGTTCTTC
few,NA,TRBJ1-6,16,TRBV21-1,CASSKRRGWLYSPLHF,TGTGCCAGCAGCAAAAGGCGGGGCTGGCTATATTCACCCCTCCACTTT
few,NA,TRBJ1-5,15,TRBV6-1,CASTPTGYGNQPQHF,TGTGCCAGCACCCCCACGGGCTACGGCAATCAGCCCCAGCATTTT
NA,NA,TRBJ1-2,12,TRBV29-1,CSVEDTTTGYTF,TGCAGCGTTGAGGACACAACCACGGGCTACACCTTC
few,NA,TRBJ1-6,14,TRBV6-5,CASTARDDLSPLHF,TGTGCCAGCACGGCCCGGGACGACCTTTCACCCCTCCACTTT
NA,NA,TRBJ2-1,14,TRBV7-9,CASASRSSYNEQFF,TGTGCCAGCGCTTCCAGGAGCTCCTACAATGAGCAGTTCTTC
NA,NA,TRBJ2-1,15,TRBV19,CASSILPGGYNEQFF,TGTGCCAGTAGTATCCTCCCCGGGGGTTACAATGAGCAGTTCTTC
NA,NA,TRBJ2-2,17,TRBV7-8,CASSLEGYNPTTGELFF,TGTGCCAGCAGCTTAGAAGGATATAACCCAACCACCGGGGAGCTGTTTTTT
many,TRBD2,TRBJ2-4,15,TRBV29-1,CSVQGLAGSKNIQYF,TGCAGCGTGCAAGGACTAGCGGGGTCCAAAAACATTCAGTACTTC
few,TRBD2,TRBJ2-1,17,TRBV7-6,CASSLDRGGAFYNEQFF,TGTGCCAGCAGCTTAGATCGGGGGGGGGCTTTCTACAATGAGCAGTTCTTC
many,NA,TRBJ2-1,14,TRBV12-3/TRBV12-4,CASSFARFGYEQFF,TGTGCCAGCAGTTTTGCTAGATTCGGGTATGAGCAGTTCTTC
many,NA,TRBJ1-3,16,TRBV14,CASSQTYGAGGNTIYF,TGTGCCAGCAGCCAAACCTACGGGGCAGGTGGGAACACCATATATTTT
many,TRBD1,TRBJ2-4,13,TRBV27,CASIDRVENIQYF,TGTGCCAGCATCGACAGGGTTGAAAACATTCAGTACTTC
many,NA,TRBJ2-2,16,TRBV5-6,CASSVFPRGNTGELFF,TGTGCCAGCAGCGTTTTCCCTCGGGGAAACACCGGGGAGCTGTTTTTT